This TCR beta chain is drawn from a study of blood T cell repertoires in COVID-19. Across the whole study: From T cells, B-cell-depleted T cells, or PBMCs came the material, which was cDNA or gDNA.

Assay: immunoSEQ multiplex PCR; the TCRdb copy retains only in-frame clones and omits some. The data show a few hundred thousand clones, approximately 75% seen once. Residents of under 25 US areas, aged roughly 18 to 89 years, made up the participants. The clonotype comes from a man aged 35 to 55 who had recovered from COVID-19. The sequenced sample was PBMCs or T cells enriched from blood (not recorded which).

The CDR3 DNA reads TGTGCCAGCAGCCAAGGACAGGGTAGAAACACCATATATTTT. Protein product: CASSQGQGRNTIYF. This rearrangement joins TRBV3-1 (or the pseudogene TRBV3-2) to TRBJ1-3, with 7 bases fitting TRBD1. Germline V gene sequence: CDR1 LGHDT, CDR2 YNNKEL (reference sequence). With 1 base clipped from V and 5 bases from J, the junction kept 2 bases outside the gene matches. CDR3 size: 14 residues.